This TCR beta chain emerged from a study of memory CD4+ T cells and cytomegalovirus serostatus. Authors' processing steps: Out-of-frame sequences were removed, leaving 2,000,000 or so distinct TCRbeta sequences. Repertoires were generated with immunoSEQ multiplex PCR, while TCRdb's copy carries only in-frame clones and drops some. The D gene and trimming were derived from the DNA, and the V and J assignments and clone size from that table. The table includes about 56,000 clones, roughly 80% detected once. Single viable CD3+CD4+CD8-CD45RO+ cells were sorted as the memory CD4+ T cells. Total CD4+ T cells were enriched by CD4 positive selection. CDR3 length: 15 amino acids. J lost 0 bases, V lost 7 bases, and 8 bases had no gene match. The germline V gene has CDR1 MNHEY and CDR2 SVGAGI.

Material: memory CD4+ T cells from blood. The sequence came from an adult in good health and CMV-seronegative. The chain links TRBV6-5 to TRBJ1-1, with 7 bases identical to TRBD1. CDR3 residues: CASIQTGSMNTEAFF. In nucleotides, the CDR3 is TGTGCCAGCATACAGACAGGGTCCATGAACACTGAAGCTTTCTTT.